The next 31 T cell receptor beta chains were all read from a single sample in a study of shared clonotypes between healthy human individuals. Terminally differentiated effector memory CD45RA+ cells were excluded by CCR7 positive selection of CD45RO-negative cells. Sequenced by immunoSEQ multiplex PCR; TCRdb stores in-frame clones only, minus some. This sample yields under 850,000 clones, of which 85% to 95% are seen a single time; 24% belongs to the top ten. The sequenced sample was naive CD8+ T cells sorted from blood. These receptors were obtained from a man aged 30 to 39 in good health.

This clone was counted between two and nine times. CDR3 amino acids: CASSYPEQFF. CDR3 nucleotides: TGTGCCAGCAGTTACCCTGAGCAGTTCTTC. The chain is built from TRBV27 and TRBJ2-1; D is uncertain. Germline assignment: CDR1 MNHEY and CDR2 SMNVEV (reference sequence). CDR3 length equals 10 residues. Trimming stripped 4 bases from V and 9 bases from J, with 4 bases between.

The V and J genes are TRBV7-3 and TRBJ2-7; possible D gene TRBD2, 6 bases. The CDR3 length is 15 residues. The germline gives CDR1 SGHTA, CDR2 FQGTGA. V was pared by 4 bases and J by 7 bases, with 20 bases between. The CDR3 loop reads CASSWGGGPAMEQYF. For the CDR3, the DNA is TGTGCCAGCAGCTGGGGAGGCGGTCCTGCTATGGAGCAGTACTTC.

This clone appeared a single time. The V gene is TRBV7-8, the J gene TRBJ2-7, with D perhaps matching TRBD2 (5 bases). Trimming took off 5 bases at V and 3 bases at J, with 17 bases between the two ends. The CDR3 has 15 amino acids. Germline-derived CDR1 and CDR2 are SGHVS and FQNEAQ. CDR3 sequence reads: CASSPGVGSNYEQYF. Here the CDR3 DNA reads TGTGCCAGCAGCCCGGGCGTAGGGAGTAACTACGAGCAGTACTTC.

This chain links TRBV4-1 with TRBJ2-7, with 8 nucleotides matching TRBD1. Unmatched junction bases numbered 7, after V lost 4 bases and J lost 2 bases. The V gene's germline CDR1 is MGHRA and CDR2 YSYEKL. The CDR3 is 15 residues long. CDR3 bases: TGCGCCAGCAGCCCCGCAGGGGGCTTAACCTACGAGCAGTACTTC. Amino acid sequence: CASSPAGGLTYEQYF.

The chain has TRBV9 and TRBJ2-7; TRBD2 matches 14 bases. This CDR3 has 17 residues. V was clipped by 2 bases and J by 2 bases; unmatched bases: 6. Germline values: CDR1 SGDLS, CDR2 YYNGEE. The CDR3 spells CASSVSGLAGGTYEQYF. CDR3 bases: TGTGCCAGCAGCGTCTCAGGACTAGCGGGAGGTACCTACGAGCAGTACTTC.

The chain employs TRBV28 and TRBJ2-1; 7 positions match TRBD1. The length of the CDR3 is 16 residues. V shed 3 bases, J shed 0 bases, and the junction held 5 bases outside the gene matches. CDR1 and CDR2 (germline): MDHEN, SYDVKM. The CDR3 here is CASSFPGQSSYNEQFF. Here the CDR3 DNA reads TGTGCCAGCAGTTTTCCGGGACAGAGCTCCTACAATGAGCAGTTCTTC. The full variable domain, its missing parts supplied by reference TRBV28 and TRBJ2-1, is DVKVTQSSRYLVKRTGEKVFLECVQDMDHENMFWYRQDPGLGLRLIYFSYDVKMKEKGDIPEGYSVSREKKERFSLILESASTNQTSMYLCASSFPGQSSYNEQFFGPGTRLTVL.

The chain couples TRBV2 to TRBJ2-1; 10 bases fit TRBD2. Germline lookup yields CDR1 SNHLY and CDR2 FYNNEI. There are 16 residues in the CDR3. V was pared by 2 bases and J by 4 bases, with 5 bases of the junction left unmatched. DNA of the CDR3: TGTGCCAGCAGTGAACCCCTAGCGGGAGTTTACAATGAGCAGTTCTTC. As protein: CASSEPLAGVYNEQFF.

Concerning this clone itself: The sample has other DNA sequences that encode this CDR3 too. The V gene is TRBV25-1, the J gene TRBJ2-7, with D possibly being TRBD2 (5 bases). This CDR3 has 13 residues. The germline V and J ends were trimmed by 2 bases and 0 bases, with 5 bases remaining between them. Germline V gene sequence: CDR1 MGHDK, CDR2 SYGVNS. The CDR3 coding sequence is TGTGCCAGCAGTGAAGGGAGCTCCTACGAGCAGTACTTC. It codes for CASSEGSSYEQYF.

This clone was detected only once. The rearrangement links TRBV6-5 to TRBJ2-3; 8 bases map to TRBD2. J gave up 5 bases and V 0 bases, and 7 bases lay outside the gene matches. CDR1 is MNHEY, CDR2 SVGAGI, per germline. The CDR3 runs 16 residues. In nucleotides, the CDR3 is TGTGCCAGCAGTTACTCAGCGGGAGCCCTCGTAGATACGCAGTATTTT. Its translation: CASSYSAGALVDTQYF.

This chain joins TRBV7-2 and TRBJ2-7, with no clear D. Germline CDR1 reads SGHTA; CDR2 reads FQGNSA. V lost 4 bases, J lost 2 bases, and 6 bases lay in between. The CDR3 totals 12 residues. The CDR3 DNA is TGTGCCAGCAGCTCCAGGACCTACGAGCAGTACTTC. Protein product: CASSSRTYEQYF.

With regard to this clone: Other DNA variants within this sample encode the same CDR3. The J gene is TRBJ2-7, the V gene TRBV7-9; D is possibly TRBD2 (5 bases). Trimming left V 5 bases short and J 3 bases short, with 5 bases between. Germline-derived CDR1 and CDR2 are SEHNR and FQNEAQ (reference sequence). The CDR3 is made up of 11 amino acids. CDR3 nucleotides: TGTGCCAGCAGCGGGAGCTACGAGCAGTACTTC. Its protein product is CASSGSYEQYF.

The chain couples TRBV6-5 to TRBJ2-7, with 9 bases lining up with TRBD1. Trimming at V came to 2 bases and at J to 6 bases, leaving 5 bases not matched to a gene. This CDR3 comprises 14 residues. Germline-derived CDR1 and CDR2 are MNHEY and SVGAGI. CDR3 sequence: CASSYGTGLGEQYF. Written as DNA, the CDR3 is TGTGCCAGCAGTTACGGGACAGGGTTGGGCGAGCAGTACTTC.

J is TRBJ2-1 and V is TRBV4-1; D may be TRBD2 (7 bases). Germline values: CDR1 MGHRA, CDR2 YSYEKL. Trimming took off 2 bases at V and 9 bases at J, with 20 bases between the two ends. There are 16 residues in the CDR3. In DNA, the CDR3 is TGCGCCAGCAGCCAACTTAGGACAGATGGGGGGGTTGAGCAGTTCTTC. This translates into CASSQLRTDGGVEQFF.

The chain joins TRBV7-2 to TRBJ2-3; 7 nucleotides agree with TRBD2. V lost 1 base to trimming and J lost 3 bases; unmatched junction nucleotides: 7. This CDR3 region has 16 residues. Germline CDR1 reads SGHTA; CDR2 reads FQGNSA. The CDR3 protein is CASSLGASGTTDTQYF. CDR3 coding DNA: TGTGCCAGCAGCTTAGGGGCTAGCGGAACGACAGATACGCAGTATTTT.

The CDR3 DNA sequence: TGTGCCAGCAGTCAAAACATTCGGACACGGATGGGCACTGAAGCTTTCTTT. The encoded protein is CASSQNIRTRMGTEAFF. V usage is TRBV28 and J usage is TRBJ1-1; tentatively, D is TRBD1 (5 bases). CDR3 length: 17 amino acids. Germline V gene lookup returns CDR1 MDHEN and CDR2 SYDVKM. V lost 5 bases and J lost 4, with 23 bases in between. Based on the CDR3 plus reference TRBV28 and TRBJ1-1, the full variable domain is DVKVTQSSRYLVKRTGEKVFLECVQDMDHENMFWYRQDPGLGLRLIYFSYDVKMKEKGDIPEGYSVSREKKERFSLILESASTNQTSMYLCASSQNIRTRMGTEAFFGQGTRLTVV.

The J gene is TRBJ1-1, the V gene TRBV4-1, with 12 bases aligning to TRBD1. Germline V gene data show CDR1 as MGHRA and CDR2 as YSYEKL. There are 14 residues in the CDR3. V was clipped by 3 bases and J by 10 bases; unmatched bases: 6. Here the CDR3 DNA reads TGCGCCAGCAGCCACCTCGGGACAGGGGGCCCAGCTTTCTTT. This codes for CASSHLGTGGPAFF.

This chain connects TRBV25-1 to TRBJ2-5, with a tentative D call TRBD1 (6 bases). The CDR3 has 14 amino acids. With 2 bases removed from V and 1 base from J, the gap between germline ends came to 8 bases. The germline V gene has CDR1 MGHDK and CDR2 SYGVNS. The CDR3 coding sequence is TGTGCCAGCAGTGAAAGCAGGGGCCAAGAGACCCAGTACTTC. It specifies CASSESRGQETQYF.

The chain has TRBV29-1 and TRBJ1-2, with no clear D. The CDR3 sequence is 15 residues long. Deletions cut 3 bases from V and 4 bases from J, with 18 bases between. From germline, CDR1 is SQVTM and CDR2 ANQGSEA. CDR3 sequence reads: CSVDVGVRQPYGYTF. In DNA form, the CDR3 reads TGCAGCGTTGACGTCGGGGTCCGCCAGCCCTATGGCTACACCTTC. Full variable domain (remainder filled in from reference TRBV29-1 and TRBJ1-2): SAVISQKPSRDICQRGTSLTIQCQVDSQVTMMFWYRQQPGQSLTLIATANQGSEATYESGFVIDKFPISRPNLTFSTLTVSNMSPEDSSIYLCSVDVGVRQPYGYTFGSGTRLTVV.

The chain carries TRBV28 and TRBJ2-7, with 13 bases matching TRBD2. Germline V lookup: CDR1 MDHEN, CDR2 SYDVKM. Unmatched junction bases numbered 13, after V lost 7 bases and J lost 4 bases. CDR3 size: 17 residues. The DNA for the CDR3 is TGTGCCAGCAACCCTCGCCCGGGACTAGCGGGAAGTTACGAGCAGTACTTC. Protein sequence: CASNPRPGLAGSYEQYF.

This clone came up a few times. V and J are TRBV4-1 and TRBJ2-2, with D possibly called TRBD1 or TRBD2 (6 bases each). The CDR3 loop spans 15 amino acids. V shed 2 bases and J shed 6 bases, with 13 bases lying between them. Germline loops: CDR1 MGHRA, CDR2 YSYEKL. The CDR3 DNA reads TGCGCCAGCAGCCAAATCGGGGGCTCGGCCGGGGAGCTGTTTTTT. It codes for CASSQIGGSAGELFF.

The genes are TRBV6-1 and TRBJ1-2, with D perhaps TRBD1 (6 bases). The CDR3 totals 16 residues. The germline V gene encodes CDR1 MNHNS and CDR2 SASEGT. V gave up 8 bases and J gave up 1 base, with 20 bases separating them. This CDR3 is CASGGGREGDNYGYTF. The DNA of the CDR3 is TGTGCCAGCGGTGGGGGCAGGGAAGGAGATAACTATGGCTACACCTTC.

The V and J genes are TRBV5-1 and TRBJ2-1, with 14 bases identical to TRBD2. Germline trimming cut 5 bases from V and 2 bases from J; bases unmatched to any gene: 21. This CDR3 has 22 residues. In germline, CDR1 is SGHRS, CDR2 YFSETQ. CDR3 sequence reads: CASSSRTGTTSGRAGPYNEQFF. DNA of the CDR3: TGCGCCAGCAGTTCCCGGACAGGAACGACTAGCGGGAGGGCCGGTCCCTACAATGAGCAGTTCTTC.

The chain recombines TRBV7-9 with TRBJ2-1; D may correspond to TRBD1 or TRBD2 (6 bases each). Germline V gene data show CDR1 as SEHNR and CDR2 as FQNEAQ (reference sequence). Between the trimmed V and J ends, which lost 0 bases and 5 bases, there was a span of 11 bases. The CDR3 length is 15 residues. CDR3 bases: TGTGCCAGCAGCTTAGCCGGGGGCTTCGACAATGAGCAGTTCTTC. This encodes CASSLAGGFDNEQFF.

The chain links TRBV9 to TRBJ1-1, with D possibly being TRBD1 (5 bases). V dropped 3 bases and J dropped 0 bases, with 15 bases sitting between them. The CDR3 is 16 amino acids. Germline V gene data show CDR1 as SGDLS and CDR2 as YYNGEE. CDR3 nucleotides: TGTGCCAGCAGCGGCCATTCGACAGCCCTGAACACTGAAGCTTTCTTT. Amino acid sequence: CASSGHSTALNTEAFF.

This chain links TRBV7-6 with TRBJ1-2; 7 nucleotides line up with TRBD1. V shed 6 bases and J 8 bases; nucleotides not matched to a gene: 6. CDR1 is SGHVS, CDR2 FNYEAQ, per germline. The CDR3 is 12 amino acids. CDR3 protein: CASSGQVEGYTF. CDR3 sequence (DNA): TGTGCCAGCAGTGGACAGGTGGAAGGCTACACCTTC.

This sequence joins TRBV11-3 and TRBJ2-3; D is unresolved. Germline lookup yields CDR1 SGHNT and CDR2 YENEEA. This CDR3 contains 12 residues. V shed 0 bases and J shed 8 bases, with 6 bases lying between them. The CDR3 loop reads CASSLDLGTQYF. For the CDR3, the DNA is TGTGCCAGCAGCTTAGATCTCGGTACGCAGTATTTT. The variable domain in full, completed from reference TRBV11-3 and TRBJ2-3, reads EAGVVQSPRYKIIEKKQPVAFWCNPISGHNTLYWYLQNLGQGPELLIRYENEEAVDDSQLPKDRFSAERLKGVDSTLKIQPAELGDSAVYLCASSLDLGTQYFGPGTRLTVL.

The V gene is TRBV9, the J gene TRBJ1-1; D is unclear. Germline lookup yields CDR1 SGDLS and CDR2 YYNGEE. V was shortened by 7 bases and J by 8 bases, with 18 bases between the two germline ends. This CDR3 region has 13 residues. Here the CDR3 DNA reads TGTGCCAGCTCGGGAGGCCGGACTGACGAAGCTTTCTTT. The encoded protein is CASSGGRTDEAFF.

V gene TRBV4-3 combines with J gene TRBJ1-2; no firm D call. V lost 5 bases, J lost 4 bases, and 11 bases lay in between. The germline V gene encodes CDR1 LGHNA and CDR2 YSLEER. The CDR3 runs 13 residues. The CDR3 nucleotides read TGCGCCAGCAGCATGGACCTCGGCTATGGCTACACCTTC. Amino acid sequence: CASSMDLGYGYTF.

The chain is built from TRBV9 and TRBJ1-4; D not certain. CDR3 length equals 12 residues. With 2 bases removed from V and 8 bases from J, the gap between germline ends came to 7 bases. The germline V gene encodes CDR1 SGDLS and CDR2 YYNGEE. CDR3 sequence reads: CASSVTGEKLFF. In nucleotides, the CDR3 is TGTGCCAGCAGCGTGACCGGAGAAAAACTGTTTTTT.

This chain joins TRBV6-5 and TRBJ2-3, with D uncertain. Trimming left V 7 bases short and J 10 bases short, with 18 bases between. CDR1 is MNHEY, CDR2 SVGAGI, per germline. This CDR3 has 13 residues. CDR3 bases: TGTGCCAGCACCCTACACGGACCCTCTTCGCAGTATTTT. It encodes CASTLHGPSSQYF.

The CDR3 nucleotides read TGTGCCAGCAGCCCTAACTCCGGGACAGCGAGCTCCTACGAGCAGTACTTC. It is translated as CASSPNSGTASSYEQYF. The rearrangement joins TRBV7-9 to TRBJ2-7, with 7 bases matching TRBD1. The CDR3 is 17 residues long. Per germline, CDR1 SEHNR and CDR2 FQNEAQ (reference sequence). V trimming: 5 bases; J trimming: 0 bases; junction bases outside the gene matches: 13.